This T cell receptor (beta chain) was found in a study of blood T cells in healthy people across ages (dated by TCRdb to between 2014 and 2017). In the study overall: In model experiments, roughly one uniquely barcoded TCR beta cDNA molecule per two T cells was captured by template switching. Two additional independent replicas of 1 million unique cDNA reads from the same blood draw were analyzed for two donors (one aged 18 to 30 and one aged 80 or older). To track age-related changes in TCR beta repertoire diversity, the study relied on deep sequencing normalized with unique cDNA molecular identifiers. Donors of different ages were randomly distributed across sequencing lanes to avoid experimental bias. Donors were grouped into four age groups: young (average 16 years), middle-aged (39), aged (over 55) and long-lived (82).

The donors were roughly 38 Caucasian individuals from Russia, aged 6 to 90 years, who were systemically healthy. Each donor gave around 9.8 milliliters of peripheral blood, collected into EDTA-treated Vacutainer tubes. Ficoll-Paque density-gradient centrifugation was used to isolate PBMCs, with at least 7 million per sample. Trizol reagent was used to extract total RNA from PBMCs, with at least 5.5 micrograms per sample. For every donor, flow cytometry on a PBMC aliquot measured the percentage of naive CD45RAhigh/CD27high T cells. Libraries were made using 5' RACE. These reads were obtained on an Illumina HiSeq 2500. A second PCR of about 7 to 12 cycles was performed with a sample-barcoded 5' primer and a J-beta primer mix. A template-switch 5' adaptor carrying 12 random nucleotides introduced a unique molecular identifier onto each TCR beta cDNA molecule. Each sample yielded at least 2.5 million CDR3-containing paired-end reads. First-strand cDNA was synthesized from all RNA with the Mint cDNA synthesis kit, primed by a TRBC-specific oligonucleotide. All cDNA was treated with uracil-DNA glycosylase and then went through a first 18-cycle PCR with the universal primers M1SS and BC2_uni_R. Per the source publication's procedure: For normalization, 1 million high-quality reads were randomly selected from each sample, with every read carrying a distinct molecular identifier. Instead of being binned into consensus sequences, reads with shared molecular identifiers were discarded. MiTCR, with a Q25 quality threshold and the strictest error-elimination algorithm, was used for CDR3 identification, clonotype clustering and error correction. A nonparametric unseen species model with Euler transformation was used to estimate a lower bound on total TCR beta diversity. TCRdb trimmed public reads at Q25 via fastp, called clones via MiXCR and kept in-frame beta chains. CDR3 protein duplicates are merged, each entry listing the most common genes and DNA. The V and J calls reflect TCRdb's pipeline rather than the authors' work. The sample table shows approximately 1.5 million distinct CDR3 sequences, and about 45% are seen once. The ten largest account for over 3.5% of the sample.

Regarding this clonotype: Its antigen remains undetermined. One end of the junction is discordant with germline, which a read error may explain.

CDR1 and CDR2 were assigned from the germline V gene as LGHNA and YSLEER. The cysteine opens and the phenylalanine closes a CDR3 of 14 amino acids. Of all the DNA, just the CDR3 is kept, 42 bases in frame from base 1. General conclusions and limits of the study: Observed TCR beta diversity per million T cells fell roughly linearly with age, and a significant reduction was already apparent by age roughly 40. The percentage of naive T cells measured by flow cytometry correlated strongly with observed TCR beta diversity. Compared with the aged group, the long-lived group had more naive CD4+ T cells, fewer expanded clones and increased TCR diversity, suggesting age selection. Because donor CMV infection status was unknown, age-related changes in expanded clonotypes were potentially confounded. Estimates of total diversity from one million sequenced T cells were regarded as lower bounds and underestimates. Since profiling was done on bulk unsorted PBMCs, naive and antigen-experienced compartments could not be conclusively compared.

The rearrangement combines TRBV4-3 with TRBJ1-2; the D gene is not confidently resolved. The receptor comes from a woman younger than 35 in good health. The specimen was blood. The nucleotide sequence is given as TGCGCCGGCAGCCAAGATACCAGAAACTATGGCTACACCTTC. The resulting protein is CAGSQDTRNYGYTF.